This entry lists 11 T cell receptor beta chains sequenced from one sample in a study of blood T cell repertoires in COVID-19. Clones were read by immunoSEQ multiplex PCR, and TCRdb kept only the in-frame ones, dropping some. The data contain around 220,000 clones, 80% to 90% of them singletons. What was sequenced was peripheral blood. The origin of the receptors is a woman in her forties or fifties with acute or convalescent COVID-19.

J is TRBJ1-2 and V is TRBV29-1; D remains ambiguous. Germline CDR1 is SQVTM and CDR2 is ANQGSEA. The CDR3 is 12 residues long. The V end was cut by 3 bases, the J end by 5 bases, with 10 bases between. This CDR3 reads CSVEKGGYGYTF. DNA of the CDR3: TGCAGCGTTGAGAAGGGCGGGTATGGCTACACCTTC.

The genes are TRBV30 and TRBJ2-4; weak D call: TRBD1 (6 bases). Looked up from germline, CDR1 is GTSNPN and CDR2 is SVGIG (reference sequence). The CDR3 contains 15 residues. Trimming removed 3 bases at V and 4 bases at J, with 16 bases between. The CDR3 bases are TGTGCCTGGAGAGTTCGTAGTACAGGGAAAAACATTCAGTACTTC. Translated, it gives CAWRVRSTGKNIQYF.

The chain joins TRBV5-4 to TRBJ1-2; D is perhaps TRBD1 (6 bases). The V end lost 0 bases, the J end lost 4 bases, and 19 bases lay between the germline ends. The CDR3 is 17 amino acids. From germline, CDR1 is SGHNT and CDR2 YYREEE (reference sequence). Here the CDR3 reads CASSLGGWGLSGYGYTF. The CDR3 DNA is TGTGCCAGCAGCTTGGGTGGTTGGGGGCTGTCTGGCTATGGCTACACCTTC.

V is TRBV10-3 and J is TRBJ2-7, with TRBD1 matching 8 bases. This CDR3 is built from 18 residues. Trimming at V came to 5 bases and at J to 2 bases, leaving 17 bases not matched to a gene. Germline CDR1 reads ENHRY; CDR2 reads SYGVKD. CDR3 sequence (DNA): TGTGCCATCAGTCCCCGGTCGGACAGGGCTCTGAGTACCTACGAGCAGTACTTC. Translation: CAISPRSDRALSTYEQYF.

The chain has TRBV4-3 and TRBJ2-1; no clear D. Trimming cost V 0 bases and J 7 bases, with 7 bases left between them. CDR1 is LGHNA, CDR2 YSLEER, per germline. The CDR3 spans 13 residues. CDR3 sequence: CASSQEWRNEQFF. The CDR3 nucleotides read TGCGCCAGCAGCCAAGAATGGCGGAATGAGCAGTTCTTC.

This chain joins TRBV11-2 and TRBJ2-7; 7 bases match TRBD2. Germline-derived CDR1 and CDR2 are SGHAT and FQNNGV. The CDR3 sequence is 14 residues long. V lost 4 bases to trimming and J lost 2 bases; unmatched junction nucleotides: 5. In DNA form, the CDR3 reads TGTGCCAGCAGCTCCGGGACTAATCCCTACGAGCAGTACTTC. It encodes CASSSGTNPYEQYF.

The rearrangement links TRBV7-2 to TRBJ2-1, with 8 bases matching TRBD2. The CDR3 covers 16 residues. CDR1 SGHTA and CDR2 FQGNSA come from the germline V gene. The V and J ends lost 5 bases and 3 bases, in that order; junction bases with no gene match: 9. The CDR3 nucleotides are TGTGCCAGCAGCCCCTTTGTCGGGGGGGACTACAATGAGCAGTTCTTC. Translated, it gives CASSPFVGGDYNEQFF. Variable domain in full (rest from reference TRBV7-2 and TRBJ2-1): GAGVSQSPSNKVTEKGKDVELRCDPISGHTALYWYRQSLGQGLEFLIYFQGNSAPDKSGLPSDRFSAERTGGSVSTLTIQRTQQEDSAVYLCASSPFVGGDYNEQFFGPGTRLTVL.

V is TRBV5-4 and J is TRBJ2-3; 8 nucleotides align to TRBD2. The CDR3 contains 16 residues. Germline-derived CDR1 and CDR2 are SGHNT and YYREEE (reference sequence). V lost 5 bases and J lost 5; bases outside the gene matches: 13. The chain's CDR3 is CASSMFLGLAQDTQYF. The CDR3 DNA reads TGTGCCAGCAGTATGTTTTTAGGACTAGCACAAGATACGCAGTATTTT.

V and J are TRBV11-3 and TRBJ1-4; D is perhaps TRBD1 (6 bases). Germline CDR1 is SGHNT and CDR2 is YENEEA. This CDR3 comprises 13 residues. V lost 3 bases and J 7 bases, leaving 9 bases between the germline ends. DNA of the CDR3: TGTGCCAGCAGCTTTAGGGGGAGTGAAAAACTGTTTTTT. This translates into CASSFRGSEKLFF.

The chain recombines TRBV19 with TRBJ2-7; TRBD1 might be the D (6 bases). The germline V gene has CDR1 LNHDA and CDR2 SQIVND (reference sequence). The CDR3 loop spans 15 amino acids. The ends were cut back, 3 bases at V and 0 bases at J, with 12 bases in the middle. DNA for the CDR3: TGTGCCAGTAGTATTAAGCAGGGGCACTCCTACGAGCAGTACTTC. It encodes CASSIKQGHSYEQYF. The variable domain in full, completed from reference TRBV19 and TRBJ2-7, reads DGGITQSPKYLFRKEGQNVTLSCEQNLNHDAMYWYRQDPGQGLRLIYYSQIVNDFQKGDIAEGYSVSREKKESFPLTVTSAQKNPTAFYLCASSIKQGHSYEQYFGPGTRLTVT.

The CDR3 DNA reads as TGCAGCGTGGGCAGGGGCAATTACTACGAGCAGTACTTC. It yields the protein CSVGRGNYYEQYF. The chain carries TRBV29-1 and TRBJ2-7; TRBD1 is a possible D gene (6 bases). This CDR3 has 13 amino acids. Germline V lookup: CDR1 SQVTM, CDR2 ANQGSEA. Trimming took 6 bases from V and 3 from J, leaving 15 bases between them.